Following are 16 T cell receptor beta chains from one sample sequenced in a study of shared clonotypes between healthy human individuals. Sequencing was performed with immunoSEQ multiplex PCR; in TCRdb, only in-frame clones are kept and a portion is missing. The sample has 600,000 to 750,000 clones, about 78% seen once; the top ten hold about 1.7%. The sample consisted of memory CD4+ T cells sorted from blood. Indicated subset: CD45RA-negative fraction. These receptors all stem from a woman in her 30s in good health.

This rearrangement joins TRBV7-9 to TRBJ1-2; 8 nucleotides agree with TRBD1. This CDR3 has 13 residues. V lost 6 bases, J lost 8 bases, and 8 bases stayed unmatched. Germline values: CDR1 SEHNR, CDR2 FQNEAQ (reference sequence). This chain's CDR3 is CASRADRGEGYTF. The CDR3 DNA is TGTGCCAGCAGGGCCGACAGGGGAGAAGGCTACACCTTC.

The CDR3 nucleotides read TGTGCCAGCAACCCCGGGACTAGCGGGAGGATGGCGTACGCAGAGCAGTACTTC. Translating gives CASNPGTSGRMAYAEQYF. J is TRBJ2-7 and V is TRBV11-2, with TRBD2 matching 15 bases. The CDR3 is made up of 18 amino acids. V shed 7 bases, J shed 7 bases, and the junction held 17 bases outside the gene matches. Germline-derived CDR1 and CDR2 are SGHAT and FQNNGV.

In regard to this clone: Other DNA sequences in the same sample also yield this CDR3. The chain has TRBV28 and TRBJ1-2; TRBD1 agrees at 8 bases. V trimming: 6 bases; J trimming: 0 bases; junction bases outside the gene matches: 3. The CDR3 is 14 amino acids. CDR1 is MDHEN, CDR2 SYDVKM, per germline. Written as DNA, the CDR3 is TGTGCCAGCAGAGACAGGGGAGCTAACTATGGCTACACCTTC. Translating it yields CASRDRGANYGYTF.

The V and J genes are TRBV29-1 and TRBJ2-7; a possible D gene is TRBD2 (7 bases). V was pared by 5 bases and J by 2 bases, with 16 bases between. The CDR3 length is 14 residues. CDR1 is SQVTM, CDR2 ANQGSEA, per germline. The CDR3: CSVIRGARAYEQYF. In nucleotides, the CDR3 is TGCAGCGTTATTCGGGGGGCCCGGGCCTACGAGCAGTACTTC.

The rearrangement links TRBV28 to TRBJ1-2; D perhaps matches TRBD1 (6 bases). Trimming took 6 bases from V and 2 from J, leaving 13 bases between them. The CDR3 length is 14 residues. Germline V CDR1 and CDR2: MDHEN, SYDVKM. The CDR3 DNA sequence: TGTGCCAGCAGCTCGCTTGGGGGCAACTATGGCTACACCTTC. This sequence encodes CASSSLGGNYGYTF.

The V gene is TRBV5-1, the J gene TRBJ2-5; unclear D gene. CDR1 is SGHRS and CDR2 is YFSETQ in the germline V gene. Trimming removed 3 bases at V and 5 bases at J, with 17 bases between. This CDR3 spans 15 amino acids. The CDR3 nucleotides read TGCGCCAGCAGCTCCCCGGGTGGACCGGAGGAGACCCAGTACTTC. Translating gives CASSSPGGPEETQYF.

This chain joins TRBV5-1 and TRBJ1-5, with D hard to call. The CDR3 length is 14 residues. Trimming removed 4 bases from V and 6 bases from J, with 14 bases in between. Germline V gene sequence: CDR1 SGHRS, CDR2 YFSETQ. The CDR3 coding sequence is TGCGCCAGCAGCCTGGACGGAAACTCTCAGCCCCAGCATTTT. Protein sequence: CASSLDGNSQPQHF.

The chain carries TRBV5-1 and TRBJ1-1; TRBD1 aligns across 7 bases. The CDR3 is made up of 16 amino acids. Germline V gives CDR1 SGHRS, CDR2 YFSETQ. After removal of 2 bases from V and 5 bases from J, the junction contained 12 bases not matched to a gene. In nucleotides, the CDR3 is TGCGCCAGCAGCTTCAAGCGAAGACAGGGAGGGACTGAAGCTTTCTTT. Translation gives CASSFKRRQGGTEAFF.

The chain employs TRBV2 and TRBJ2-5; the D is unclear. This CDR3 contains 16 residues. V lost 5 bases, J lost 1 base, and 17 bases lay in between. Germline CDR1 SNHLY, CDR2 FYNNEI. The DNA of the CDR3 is TGTGCCAGCAGTCTCTCTCCTCTCCTAGTCCAAGAGACCCAGTACTTC. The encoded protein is CASSLSPLLVQETQYF.

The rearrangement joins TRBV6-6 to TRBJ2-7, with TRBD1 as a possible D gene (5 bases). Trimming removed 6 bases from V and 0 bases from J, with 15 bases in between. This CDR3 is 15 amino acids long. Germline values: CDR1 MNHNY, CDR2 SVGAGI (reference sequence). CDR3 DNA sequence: TGTGCCAGCAGGGACGGACAAACGAGCTCCTACGAGCAGTACTTC. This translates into CASRDGQTSSYEQYF.

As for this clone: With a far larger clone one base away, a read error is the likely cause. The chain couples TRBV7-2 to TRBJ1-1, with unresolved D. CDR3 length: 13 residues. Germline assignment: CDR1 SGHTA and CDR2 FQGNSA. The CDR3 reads CVSSVQSDTEAFF. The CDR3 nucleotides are TGTGTCAGCAGCGTGCAGTCGGACACTGAAGCTTTCTTT. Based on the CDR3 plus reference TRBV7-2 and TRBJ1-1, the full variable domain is GAGVSQSPSNKVTEKGKDVELRCDPISGHTALYWYRQSLGQGLEFLIYFQGNSAPDKSGLPSDRFSAERTGGSVSTLTIQRTQQEDSAVYLCVSSVQSDTEAFFGQGTRLTVV.

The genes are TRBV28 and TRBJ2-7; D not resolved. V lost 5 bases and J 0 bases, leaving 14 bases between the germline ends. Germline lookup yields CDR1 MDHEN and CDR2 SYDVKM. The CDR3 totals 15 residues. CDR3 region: CASSQTGSYSYEQYF. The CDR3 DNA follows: TGTGCCAGCAGTCAAACCGGGTCGTACTCCTACGAGCAGTACTTC. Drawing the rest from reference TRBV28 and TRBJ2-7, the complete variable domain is DVKVTQSSRYLVKRTGEKVFLECVQDMDHENMFWYRQDPGLGLRLIYFSYDVKMKEKGDIPEGYSVSREKKERFSLILESASTNQTSMYLCASSQTGSYSYEQYFGPGTRLTVT.

In nucleotides, the CDR3 is TGCGCCAGCAGCTTGGTGGCCGGCTTGGAAGGAAACACCATATATTTT. Residues: CASSLVAGLEGNTIYF. V usage is TRBV5-1 and J usage is TRBJ1-3, with no clear D. The V end was cut by 0 bases, the J end by 4 bases, with 14 bases between. The CDR3 runs to 16 residues. Germline values: CDR1 SGHRS, CDR2 YFSETQ.

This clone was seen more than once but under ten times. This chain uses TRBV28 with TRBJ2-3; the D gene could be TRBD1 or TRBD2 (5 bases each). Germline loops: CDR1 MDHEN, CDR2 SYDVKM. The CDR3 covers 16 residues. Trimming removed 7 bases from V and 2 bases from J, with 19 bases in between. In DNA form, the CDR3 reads TGTGCCAGCAAGAAATCCGGGACCGGACACACAGATACGCAGTATTTT. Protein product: CASKKSGTGHTDTQYF.

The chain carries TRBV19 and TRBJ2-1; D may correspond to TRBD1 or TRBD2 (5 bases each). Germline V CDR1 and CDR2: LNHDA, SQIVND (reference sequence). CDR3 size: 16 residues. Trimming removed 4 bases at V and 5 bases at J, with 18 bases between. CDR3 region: CASSRPSGLGDNEQFF. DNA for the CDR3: TGTGCCAGTAGTAGACCCTCGGGATTAGGGGACAATGAGCAGTTCTTC.

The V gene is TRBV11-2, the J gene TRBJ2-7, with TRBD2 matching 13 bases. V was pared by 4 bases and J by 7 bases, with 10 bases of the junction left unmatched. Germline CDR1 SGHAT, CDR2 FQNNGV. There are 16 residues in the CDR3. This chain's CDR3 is CASSSGLAGVLGEQYF. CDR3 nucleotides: TGTGCCAGCAGCTCCGGACTAGCGGGAGTTCTCGGGGAGCAGTACTTC.